The 8 T cell receptor beta chains presented below share a single source sample, sequenced in a study of shared clonotypes between healthy human individuals. TCRdb's table, derived via immunoSEQ multiplex PCR, lists solely in-frame clones and lacks some. The profile covers over a million clones, with roughly 98.5% appearing a single time and 0.3% to 0.45% taken by the ten largest. The source material was naive CD4+ T cells sorted from blood. As for subset: CD45RA+ positively selected. The receptors shown here come from a man aged 25-40 years in good health.

The V call is TRBV25-1, the J call TRBJ2-5; D possibly uses TRBD1 or TRBD2 (6 bases each). The germline V gene encodes CDR1 MGHDK and CDR2 SYGVNS. The ends were cut back, 3 bases at V and 3 bases at J, with 11 bases in the middle. This CDR3 has 14 amino acids. The CDR3 DNA is TGTGCCAGCAGTGAGTTGGGGGGCGAAGAGACCCAGTACTTC. It encodes CASSELGGEETQYF.

A word on this clone: This sample also contains other DNA sequences that code for the same CDR3. This chain connects TRBV7-9 to TRBJ2-5; tentatively, D is TRBD2 (6 bases). The germline CDR1 and CDR2 sequences are SEHNR and FQNEAQ (reference sequence). V lost 1 base, J lost 0 bases, and 12 bases lay in between. This CDR3 spans 16 amino acids. CDR3 residues: CASSLGAGGYQETQYF. The CDR3 DNA reads as TGTGCCAGCAGCTTAGGGGCTGGGGGGTACCAAGAGACCCAGTACTTC.

This clone was seen just once. The V call is TRBV9, the J call TRBJ2-1, with 8 bases identical to TRBD2. This CDR3 has 17 residues. Germline lookup yields CDR1 SGDLS and CDR2 YYNGEE. With 0 bases clipped from V and 4 bases from J, the junction kept 9 bases outside the gene matches. The DNA of the CDR3 is TGTGCCAGCAGCGTAGCAAGTAGCGGGGCCCCTTACAATGAGCAGTTCTTC. It codes for CASSVASSGAPYNEQFF.

V gene TRBV7-7 combines with J gene TRBJ2-2; 11 bases line up with TRBD1. V gave up 6 bases and J gave up 0 bases; unmatched junction bases: 9. The CDR3 runs 18 residues. Per the germline V gene, CDR1 is SSHAT and CDR2 is FNYEAQ (reference sequence). The CDR3 sequence: CASSSHGQGAANTGELFF. The CDR3 bases are TGTGCCAGCAGTTCCCACGGACAGGGGGCGGCGAACACCGGGGAGCTGTTTTTT.

The gene calls are TRBV28 and TRBJ2-5, with D possibly TRBD2 on 6 matching bases. Trimming stripped 5 bases from V and 2 bases from J, with 12 bases between. The CDR3 spans 14 residues. Germline loops: CDR1 MDHEN, CDR2 SYDVKM. The CDR3 is CASSLRGVQETQYF. DNA for the CDR3: TGTGCCAGCAGTCTCCGCGGGGTGCAAGAGACCCAGTACTTC. Complete variable domain (other parts from reference TRBV28 and TRBJ2-5): DVKVTQSSRYLVKRTGEKVFLECVQDMDHENMFWYRQDPGLGLRLIYFSYDVKMKEKGDIPEGYSVSREKKERFSLILESASTNQTSMYLCASSLRGVQETQYFGPGTRLLVL.

This chain links TRBV7-9 with TRBJ1-4, with 7 positions matching TRBD1. The CDR3 length is 13 residues. Germline trimming cut 0 bases from V and 17 bases from J; bases unmatched to any gene: 9. Germline assignment: CDR1 SEHNR and CDR2 FQNEAQ (reference sequence). CDR3 sequence reads: CASSLASGDSRFF. The CDR3 DNA sequence: TGTGCCAGCAGCTTAGCTTCGGGGGACAGCAGATTTTTT.

The chain links TRBV25-1 to TRBJ1-2; D not resolved. Per germline, CDR1 MGHDK and CDR2 SYGVNS. Trimming removed 6 bases from V and 8 bases from J, with 25 bases in between. This CDR3 has 16 amino acids. CDR3 sequence: CASSEIVGDSIGGYTF. As DNA, the CDR3 is TGTGCCAGCAGCGAAATCGTCGGAGATTCGATAGGGGGCTACACCTTC.

As concerns this clone: This sample also contains other DNA sequences that code for the same CDR3. The DNA of the CDR3 is TGTGCCAGCAGCGTAGGGGGTGTTCCAAGCTACGAGCAGTACTTC. As protein: CASSVGGVPSYEQYF. The rearrangement joins TRBV9 to TRBJ2-7; D is ambiguous. Germline V gene sequence: CDR1 SGDLS, CDR2 YYNGEE. V gave up 0 bases and J gave up 3 bases, with 13 bases separating them. The CDR3 runs to 15 residues.